The 19 T cell receptor beta chains below were found in one sample sequenced in a study of blood T cells in healthy people across ages. Combining a sample-barcoded 5' primer with a J-beta primer mix, a second PCR ran for roughly 7 to 11 cycles. MiXCR, applied by TCRdb to the 5' RACE reads, yields one record per CDR3 protein. The sample has under 1 million distinct CDR3 sequences, around 45% seen once. Sequencing input: blood. The receptors originated from a man in his 60s in good health.

This clonotype has a handful of counts. The junction departs from germline at one end; a sequencing error may be responsible. The chain joins TRBV7-2 to TRBJ2-1, with 12 bases fitting TRBD2. The CDR3 runs 18 residues. Germline values: CDR1 SGHTA, CDR2 FQGNSA. The DNA for the CDR3 is TGTGCCAGCGGCTTAGCGTCACTAGCGGGGGGATCCTACAATGAGCAGTTCTTC. It yields the protein CASGLASLAGGSYNEQFF.

This clonotype occurred a few times. This chain connects TRBV10-3 to TRBJ1-6; 9 bases fit TRBD1. This CDR3 has 16 amino acids. V shed 6 bases and J 3 bases; nucleotides not matched to a gene: 6. Germline V gene data show CDR1 as ENHRY and CDR2 as SYGVKD. CDR3 protein: CAISPRDRVYNSPLHF. The CDR3 nucleotides are TGTGCCATCAGCCCCCGGGACAGGGTCTATAATTCACCCCTCCACTTT.

In this sample, this clonotype turned up a few times. The V call is TRBV12-3 or TRBV12-4, the J call TRBJ2-3; D gene unclear. Trimming stripped 3 bases from V and 13 bases from J, with 11 bases between. There are 11 residues in the CDR3. CDR3 in DNA: TGTGCCAGCAGTTTTGAAACTGAAAAGTATTTT. Its protein product is CASSFETEKYF.

In the case of this clonotype: An end of the junction does not agree with germline; a read error may underlie this. J is TRBJ2-7 and V is TRBV4-1; D gene ambiguous. Germline CDR1 is MGHRA and CDR2 is YSYEKL. The CDR3 spans 15 residues. In DNA form, the CDR3 reads TGCGCCAGCAGCCAGGCCCAACAGAGCTCCTACGGGCAGTACTTC. This codes for CASSQAQQSSYGQYF.

The sample holds a few counts of this clonotype. CDR3 loop: CASSQGIGTDGYTF. CDR3 DNA sequence: TGTGCCAGCAGCCAAGGAATAGGGACGGATGGCTACACCTTC. This chain uses TRBV3-1 with TRBJ1-2; TRBD1 might be the D (5 bases). V dropped 1 base and J dropped 6 bases, with 12 bases sitting between them. CDR3 size: 14 residues. Germline V gene sequence: CDR1 LGHDT, CDR2 YNNKEL (reference sequence).

This clonotype was detected ten times or more. This chain connects TRBV5-5 to TRBJ2-7, with D perhaps TRBD1 (6 bases). Trimming pared 4 bases from V and 7 bases from J, leaving 21 bases between. The CDR3 extends over 15 amino acids. Germline V gives CDR1 SGHKS, CDR2 YYEKEE (reference sequence). CDR3 sequence: CASSPTGTLLGEQYF. As DNA, the CDR3 is TGTGCCAGCAGCCCCACCGGGACACTCCTCGGGGAGCAGTACTTC.

The chain carries TRBV28 and TRBJ2-1; TRBD1 might be the D (6 bases). Germline assignment: CDR1 MDHEN and CDR2 SYDVKM. Trimming cost V 6 bases and J 3 bases, with 18 bases left between them. The CDR3 is 16 residues long. The CDR3 DNA is TGTGCCAGCAGGCCTGGTGTGGGGGCCGGCTACAATGAGCAGTTCTTC. It codes for CASRPGVGAGYNEQFF.

There are a few counts of this clonotype. The V gene is TRBV2, the J gene TRBJ2-1; 8 bases match TRBD2. CDR1 and CDR2 (germline): SNHLY, FYNNEI. After removal of 3 bases from V and 10 bases from J, the junction contained 14 bases not matched to a gene. The CDR3 loop spans 16 amino acids. Here the CDR3 reads CASSDGLAGPREEQFF. CDR3 coding DNA: TGTGCCAGCAGTGACGGGCTAGCGGGCCCTAGGGAGGAGCAGTTCTTC. The complete variable domain, with remaining parts taken from reference TRBV2 and TRBJ2-1, reads EPEVTQTPSHQVTQMGQEVILRCVPISNHLYFYWYRQILGQKVEFLVSFYNNEISEKSEIFDDQFSVERPDGSNFTLKIRSTKLEDSAMYFCASSDGLAGPREEQFFGPGTRLTVL.

This clonotype has just a few counts. The V and J genes are TRBV20-1 and TRBJ2-5, with 14 bases fitting TRBD2. CDR1 and CDR2 from the germline V gene are DFQATT and SNEGSKA (reference sequence). CDR3 length: 14 amino acids. V gave up 5 bases and J gave up 5 bases; unmatched junction bases: 4. In nucleotides, the CDR3 is TGCAGTGCTCGGACTAGCGGGGGGTCCGAGACCCAGTACTTC. The encoded protein is CSARTSGGSETQYF.

The V call is TRBV29-1, the J call TRBJ2-5; D is uncertain. The CDR3 runs to 12 residues. Germline-derived CDR1 and CDR2 are SQVTM and ANQGSEA. Trimming pared 8 bases from V and 11 bases from J, leaving 21 bases between. The DNA of the CDR3 is TGCAGCACCGTACGGAACTACAATGAGCAGTACTTC. Protein product: CSTVRNYNEQYF.

This clonotype was seen a few times. The chain links TRBV10-3 to TRBJ2-5; D ambiguous. Germline CDR1 is ENHRY and CDR2 is SYGVKD. This CDR3 spans 15 amino acids. V lost 6 bases and J 1 base, leaving 15 bases between the germline ends. CDR3 sequence: CAIRTGVGSQETQYF. CDR3 coding DNA: TGTGCCATCAGGACCGGAGTGGGTAGCCAAGAGACCCAGTACTTC.

This clonotype has ten or more counts. DNA for the CDR3: TGTGCCAGCAGTCCGGGACAGGGCGGCGGCTACACCTTC. Protein sequence: CASSPGQGGGYTF. This sequence joins TRBV12-3 or TRBV12-4 and TRBJ1-2; 9 nucleotides match TRBD1. After removal of 5 bases from V and 8 bases from J, the junction contained 6 bases not matched to a gene. The CDR3 totals 13 residues.

This clonotype was observed a handful of times. The rearrangement links TRBV4-1 to TRBJ2-6, with D unclear. The germline CDR1 and CDR2 sequences are MGHRA and YSYEKL. The CDR3 runs 16 residues. Deletions cut 2 bases from V and 2 bases from J, with 10 bases between. CDR3 in DNA: TGCGCCAGCAGCCAACGATGGGCCACTGGGGCCAACGTCCTGACTTTC. This translates into CASSQRWATGANVLTF.

A few counts support this clonotype. The chain joins TRBV20-1 to TRBJ1-2; 7 bases line up with TRBD1. CDR1 DFQATT and CDR2 SNEGSKA come from the germline V gene (reference sequence). V trimming: 0 bases; J trimming: 9 bases; junction bases outside the gene matches: 13. The CDR3 is 15 amino acids. The CDR3 loop is CSARDGAKTGRSYTF. As DNA, the CDR3 is TGCAGTGCTAGAGATGGGGCGAAGACAGGGAGGAGCTACACCTTC.

The CDR3 protein is CASSPLGFGGYGYTF. CDR3 nucleotide sequence: TGTGCCAGCAGCCCCCTCGGGTTTGGCGGCTATGGCTACACCTTC. V usage is TRBV7-2 and J usage is TRBJ1-2; unclear D gene. The CDR3 extends over 15 amino acids. Germline CDR1 and CDR2: SGHTA and FQGNSA. Trimming removed 5 bases from V and 4 bases from J, with 17 bases in between.

The gene calls are TRBV9 and TRBJ2-1; D might be TRBD1 (6 bases). This CDR3 region has 13 residues. Trimming took 4 bases from V and 9 from J, leaving 14 bases between them. Germline V gene data show CDR1 as SGDLS and CDR2 as YYNGEE. CDR3 bases: TGTGCCAGCAGCAAACACAGGGAAGGTGAGCAGTTCTTC. Amino acids: CASSKHREGEQFF.

The V gene is TRBV12-3 or TRBV12-4, the J gene TRBJ2-7; D is perhaps TRBD1 (6 bases). The germline V and J ends were trimmed by 5 bases and 2 bases, with 13 bases remaining between them. The CDR3 sequence is 14 residues long. The CDR3 nucleotides are TGTGCCAGCAGTCGACAGGTTCCCCCCTACGAGCAGTACTTC. Protein: CASSRQVPPYEQYF.

The chain is built from TRBV20-1 and TRBJ1-1, with TRBD1 as a possible D gene (5 bases). Germline CDR1 is DFQATT and CDR2 is SNEGSKA (reference sequence). V gave up 3 bases and J gave up 4 bases, with 12 bases separating them. This CDR3 has 13 amino acids. The CDR3 DNA sequence: TGCAGTGCTAGCTCCGACGGGACCACTGAAGCTTTCTTT. Translated: CSASSDGTTEAFF.

The sample holds a few counts of this clonotype. This rearrangement joins TRBV29-1 to TRBJ1-6; TRBD1 aligns across 12 bases. V lost 4 bases and J lost 10; bases outside the gene matches: 5. The CDR3 covers 14 residues. Germline V gives CDR1 SQVTM, CDR2 ANQGSEA. CDR3 DNA: TGCAGCGTTGGGGGACAGGGGGCCGCCTCACCCCTCCACTTT. Its translation: CSVGGQGAASPLHF.